A single sample is the source of the 14 T cell receptor beta chains below, sequenced in a study of blood T cells in healthy people across ages. Primers used in a second PCR of about 7 to 12 cycles were a sample-barcoded 5' primer and a J-beta primer mix. TCRdb reprocessed the 5' RACE reads with MiXCR, giving one entry per CDR3 protein. Found here are 1.2 million to 1.5 million distinct CDR3 sequences, 59% of them singletons; the top ten hold over 5%. The specimen sequenced was blood. The receptors stem from a man aged 18 to 35 in good health.

The chain links TRBV11-2 to TRBJ1-1, with D possibly matching TRBD1 (6 bases). This CDR3 contains 12 residues. V shed 3 bases and J shed 7 bases, with 9 bases lying between them. From germline, CDR1 is SGHAT and CDR2 FQNNGV. As DNA, the CDR3 is TGTGCCAGCAGCTTCCAGGGGAATGAAGCTTTCTTT. Translation: CASSFQGNEAFF.

The rearrangement joins TRBV10-3 to TRBJ2-3; 7 nucleotides align to TRBD1. CDR1 and CDR2 from the germline V gene are ENHRY and SYGVKD. This CDR3 spans 15 amino acids. V shed 5 bases, J shed 0 bases, and the junction held 5 bases outside the gene matches. CDR3 sequence reads: CAISQGQDSTDTQYF. In DNA, the CDR3 is TGTGCCATCAGTCAAGGACAGGACAGCACAGATACGCAGTATTTT.

This chain connects TRBV7-9 to TRBJ1-4; TRBD1 agrees at 9 bases. Unmatched junction bases numbered 13, after V lost 5 bases and J lost 9 bases. CDR3 length: 16 amino acids. Germline values: CDR1 SEHNR, CDR2 FQNEAQ (reference sequence). In nucleotides, the CDR3 is TGTGCCAGCAGCCTAACAACAGGGGGCGATACGAAAAAACTGTTTTTT. Translating gives CASSLTTGGDTKKLFF.

The chain links TRBV7-9 to TRBJ2-5, with D unclear. The germline CDR1 and CDR2 sequences are SEHNR and FQNEAQ (reference sequence). The V and J ends lost 5 bases and 0 bases respectively, with 19 bases between them. This CDR3 has 17 amino acids. The CDR3 sequence: CASSPFRVRPYQETQYF. The CDR3 nucleotides read TGTGCCAGCAGCCCCTTCCGGGTCAGGCCGTACCAAGAGACCCAGTACTTC.

The chain joins TRBV4-3 to TRBJ2-7; D gene ambiguous. This CDR3 has 12 amino acids. Trimming left V 4 bases short and J 5 bases short, with 9 bases between. Germline loops: CDR1 LGHNA, CDR2 YSLEER. The CDR3 is CASSRNADEQYF. CDR3 in DNA: TGCGCCAGCAGCCGCAATGCCGACGAGCAGTACTTC.

The chain joins TRBV5-1 to TRBJ2-1, with D possibly being TRBD2 (6 bases). V shed 3 bases and J shed 1 base, with 20 bases lying between them. This CDR3 comprises 18 residues. Germline V gene lookup returns CDR1 SGHRS and CDR2 YFSETQ. The CDR3 loop reads CASSWETLLALSYNEQFF. CDR3 sequence (DNA): TGCGCCAGCAGCTGGGAGACCCTCCTAGCGCTTTCCTACAATGAGCAGTTCTTC.

The chain couples TRBV4-2 to TRBJ1-4; D unresolved. Trimming took 2 bases from V and 4 from J, leaving 11 bases between them. Looked up from germline, CDR1 is LGHNA and CDR2 is YNFKEQ. The CDR3 consists of 15 residues. CDR3 DNA: TGTGCCAGCAGCCAATTGGAAGGTGTTAATGAAAAACTGTTTTTT. This translates into CASSQLEGVNEKLFF.

This chain joins TRBV12-3 or TRBV12-4 and TRBJ2-7, with 9 bases lining up with TRBD1. CDR3 length equals 16 residues. The V and J ends lost 2 bases and 2 bases, in that order; junction bases with no gene match: 7. The CDR3 sequence is CASSLLGTGTAYEQYF. The CDR3 DNA follows: TGTGCCAGCAGTTTATTGGGGACAGGGACTGCCTACGAGCAGTACTTC.

The chain recombines TRBV28 with TRBJ2-5, with TRBD1 as a possible D gene (7 bases). The J call may be in error: the DNA end matches TRBJ2-7 better. This CDR3 spans 13 amino acids. Germline CDR1 reads MDHEN; CDR2 reads SYDVKM. CDR3 sequence: CASSATGRYEQYF. In DNA form, the CDR3 reads TGTGCCAGCAGCGCGACAGGGAGGTACGAGCAGTACTTC.

This clonotype was seen a few times. Here the CDR3 reads CASSNLPSRNIQYF. DNA of the CDR3: TGTGCCAGCAGCAACCTCCCCTCGCGAAACATTCAGTACTTC. The rearrangement uses TRBV7-9 and TRBJ2-4, with no clear D. The CDR3 consists of 14 residues. Germline V gives CDR1 SEHNR, CDR2 FQNEAQ (reference sequence). The V end was cut by 5 bases, the J end by 6 bases, with 14 bases between.

The V gene is TRBV6-5, the J gene TRBJ2-3; weak D call: TRBD1 (6 bases). This CDR3 has 16 amino acids. Trimming left V 7 bases short and J 2 bases short, with 19 bases between. In germline, CDR1 is MNHEY, CDR2 SVGAGI. The CDR3 spells CASTKTQGSLTDTQYF. CDR3 nucleotides: TGTGCCAGCACCAAGACGCAGGGGTCTCTCACAGATACGCAGTATTTT.

The chain joins TRBV5-5 to TRBJ1-2, with no clear D. The CDR3 runs to 14 residues. Trimming cost V 4 bases and J 2 bases, with 12 bases left between them. CDR1 is SGHKS and CDR2 is YYEKEE in the germline V gene (reference sequence). This CDR3 reads CASSMEQRNYGYTF. For the CDR3, the DNA is TGTGCCAGCAGCATGGAACAGAGAAACTATGGCTACACCTTC.

The chain combines TRBV11-2 with TRBJ2-5; a weak D match, TRBD1 (6 bases). The CDR3 is made up of 14 amino acids. Germline CDR1 SGHAT, CDR2 FQNNGV. V gave up 5 bases and J gave up 3 bases, with 13 bases separating them. CDR3 bases: TGTGCCAGCAGCCACCGGAACAGGGAAGAGACCCAGTACTTC. Translating it yields CASSHRNREETQYF.

This clonotype was seen a handful of times. The V gene is TRBV25-1, the J gene TRBJ2-5; 14 bases align to TRBD2. This CDR3 is 15 amino acids long. Germline values: CDR1 MGHDK, CDR2 SYGVNS. V shed 7 bases and J 7 bases; nucleotides not matched to a gene: 8. The CDR3 protein is CASTSGTSGSGTQYF. The CDR3 DNA reads TGTGCCAGCACCTCGGGGACTAGCGGGAGTGGGACCCAGTACTTC.